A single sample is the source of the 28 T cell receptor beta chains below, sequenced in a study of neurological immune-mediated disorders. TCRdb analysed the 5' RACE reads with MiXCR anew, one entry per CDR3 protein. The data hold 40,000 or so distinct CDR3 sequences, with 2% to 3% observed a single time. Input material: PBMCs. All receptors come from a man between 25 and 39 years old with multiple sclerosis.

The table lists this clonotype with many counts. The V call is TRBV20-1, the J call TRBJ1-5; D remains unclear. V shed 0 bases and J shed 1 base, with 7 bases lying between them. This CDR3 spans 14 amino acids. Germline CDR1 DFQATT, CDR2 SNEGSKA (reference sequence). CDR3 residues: CSARDTGSNQPQHF. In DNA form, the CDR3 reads TGCAGTGCTAGAGATACGGGGAGCAATCAGCCCCAGCATTTT.

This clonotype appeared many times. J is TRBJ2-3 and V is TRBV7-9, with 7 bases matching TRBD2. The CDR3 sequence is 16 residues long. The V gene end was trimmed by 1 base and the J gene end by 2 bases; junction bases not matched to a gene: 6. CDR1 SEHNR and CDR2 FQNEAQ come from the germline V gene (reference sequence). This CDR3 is CASSLGGLSITDTQYF. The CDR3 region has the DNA TGTGCCAGCAGCTTAGGGGGACTATCAATCACAGATACGCAGTATTTT. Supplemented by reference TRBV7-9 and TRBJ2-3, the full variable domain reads DTGVSQNPRHKITKRGQNVTFRCDPISEHNRLYWYRQTLGQGPEFLTYFQNEAQLEKSRLLSDRFSAERPKGSFSTLEIQRTEQGDSAMYLCASSLGGLSITDTQYFGPGTRLTVL.

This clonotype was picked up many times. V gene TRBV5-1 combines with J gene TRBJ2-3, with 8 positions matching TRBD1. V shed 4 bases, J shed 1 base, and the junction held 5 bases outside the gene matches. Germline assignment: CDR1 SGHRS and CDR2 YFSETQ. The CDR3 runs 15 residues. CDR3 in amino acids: CASSTTGVGTDTQYF. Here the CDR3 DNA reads TGCGCCAGCAGCACGACAGGGGTGGGCACAGATACGCAGTATTTT.

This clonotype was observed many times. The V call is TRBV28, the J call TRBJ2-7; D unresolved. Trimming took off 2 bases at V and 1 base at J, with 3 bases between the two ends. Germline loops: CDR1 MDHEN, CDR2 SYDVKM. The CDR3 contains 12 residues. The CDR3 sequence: CASSLMSYEQYF. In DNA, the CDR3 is TGTGCCAGCAGTTTAATGTCCTACGAGCAGTACTTC. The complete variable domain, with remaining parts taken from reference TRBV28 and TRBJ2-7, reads DVKVTQSSRYLVKRTGEKVFLECVQDMDHENMFWYRQDPGLGLRLIYFSYDVKMKEKGDIPEGYSVSREKKERFSLILESASTNQTSMYLCASSLMSYEQYFGPGTRLTVT.

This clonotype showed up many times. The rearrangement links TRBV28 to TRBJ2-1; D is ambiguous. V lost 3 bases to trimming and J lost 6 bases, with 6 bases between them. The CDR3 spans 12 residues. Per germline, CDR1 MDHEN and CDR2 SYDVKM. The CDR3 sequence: CASSLGSNEQFF. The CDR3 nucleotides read TGTGCCAGCAGTTTGGGTAGCAATGAGCAGTTCTTC. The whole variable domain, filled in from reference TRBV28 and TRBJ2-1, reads DVKVTQSSRYLVKRTGEKVFLECVQDMDHENMFWYRQDPGLGLRLIYFSYDVKMKEKGDIPEGYSVSREKKERFSLILESASTNQTSMYLCASSLGSNEQFFGPGTRLTVL.

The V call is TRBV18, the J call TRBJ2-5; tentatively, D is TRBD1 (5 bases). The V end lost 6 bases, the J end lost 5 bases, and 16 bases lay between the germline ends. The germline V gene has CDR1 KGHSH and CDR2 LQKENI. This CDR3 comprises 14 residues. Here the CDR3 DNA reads TGTGCCAGCTCCAACCATAGGGGCTGGGAGACCCAGTACTTC. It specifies CASSNHRGWETQYF.

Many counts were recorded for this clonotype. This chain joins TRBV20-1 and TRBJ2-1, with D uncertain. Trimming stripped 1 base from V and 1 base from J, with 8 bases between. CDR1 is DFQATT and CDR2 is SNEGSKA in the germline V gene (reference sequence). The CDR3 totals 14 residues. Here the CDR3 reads CSARGTESYNEQFF. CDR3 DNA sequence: TGCAGTGCTAGAGGGACGGAATCCTACAATGAGCAGTTCTTC.

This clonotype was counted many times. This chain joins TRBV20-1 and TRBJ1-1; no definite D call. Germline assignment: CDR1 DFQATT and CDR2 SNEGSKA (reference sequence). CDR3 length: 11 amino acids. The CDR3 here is CRTLRGTEAFF. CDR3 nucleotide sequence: TGCAGAACCCTTCGGGGCACTGAAGCTTTCTTT.

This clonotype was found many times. Written as DNA, the CDR3 is TGCGCCAGCAGCTTGGGGGGGGGTCCCTACAATGAGCAGTTCTTC. Residues: CASSLGGGPYNEQFF. The rearrangement uses TRBV5-1 and TRBJ2-1, with 7 bases that match TRBD2. After removal of 0 bases from V and 2 bases from J, the junction contained 2 bases not matched to a gene. Germline values: CDR1 SGHRS, CDR2 YFSETQ. This CDR3 spans 15 amino acids. The variable domain in full, completed from reference TRBV5-1 and TRBJ2-1, reads KAGVTQTPRYLIKTRGQQVTLSCSPISGHRSVSWYQQTPGQGLQFLFEYFSETQRNKGNFPGRFSGRQFSNSRSEMNVSTLELGDSALYLCASSLGGGPYNEQFFGPGTRLTVL.

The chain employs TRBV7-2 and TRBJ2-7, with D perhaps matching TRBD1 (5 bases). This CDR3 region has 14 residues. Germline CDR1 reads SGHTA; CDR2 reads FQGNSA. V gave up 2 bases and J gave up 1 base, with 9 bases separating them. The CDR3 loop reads CASSLSQGSYEQYF. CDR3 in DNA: TGTGCCAGCAGCTTAAGTCAGGGTTCCTACGAGCAGTACTTC.

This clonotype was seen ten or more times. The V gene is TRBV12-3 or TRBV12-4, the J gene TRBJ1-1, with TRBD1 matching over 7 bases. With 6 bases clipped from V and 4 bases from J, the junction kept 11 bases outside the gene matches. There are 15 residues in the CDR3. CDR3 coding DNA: TGTGCCAGCAGCCTCACCGGGACAGTGGGCACTGAAGCTTTCTTT. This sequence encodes CASSLTGTVGTEAFF.

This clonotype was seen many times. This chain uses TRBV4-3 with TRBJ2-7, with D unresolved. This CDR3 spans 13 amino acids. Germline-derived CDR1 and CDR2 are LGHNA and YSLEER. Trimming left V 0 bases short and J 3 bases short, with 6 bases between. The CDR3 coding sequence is TGCGCCAGCAGCCAAGATCGGAGCTACGAGCAGTACTTC. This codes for CASSQDRSYEQYF.

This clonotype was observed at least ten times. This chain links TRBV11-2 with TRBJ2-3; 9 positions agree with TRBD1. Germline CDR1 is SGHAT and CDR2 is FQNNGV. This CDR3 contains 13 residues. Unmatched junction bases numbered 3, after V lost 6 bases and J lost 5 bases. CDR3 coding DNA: TGTGCCAGCAGGGGACAGGGTAAAGATACGCAGTATTTT. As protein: CASRGQGKDTQYF. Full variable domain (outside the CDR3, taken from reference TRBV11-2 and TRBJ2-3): EAGVAQSPRYKIIEKRQSVAFWCNPISGHATLYWYQQILGQGPKLLIQFQNNGVVDDSQLPKDRFSAERLKGVDSTLKIQPAKLEDSAVYLCASRGQGKDTQYFGPGTRLTVL.

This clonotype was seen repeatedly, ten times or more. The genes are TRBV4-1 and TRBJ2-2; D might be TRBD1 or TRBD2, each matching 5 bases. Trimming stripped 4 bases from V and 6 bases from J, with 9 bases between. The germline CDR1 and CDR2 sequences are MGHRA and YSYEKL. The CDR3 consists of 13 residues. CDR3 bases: TGCGCCAGCAGCCCCTGGGGGTCCGGGGAGCTGTTTTTT. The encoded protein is CASSPWGSGELFF.

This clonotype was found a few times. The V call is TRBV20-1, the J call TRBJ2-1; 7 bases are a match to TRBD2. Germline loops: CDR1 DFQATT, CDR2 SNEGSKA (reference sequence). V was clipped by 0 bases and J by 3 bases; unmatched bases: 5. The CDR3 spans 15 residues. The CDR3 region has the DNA TGCAGTGCTAGAGATGGGCTAGCGGACTACAATGAGCAGTTCTTC. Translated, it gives CSARDGLADYNEQFF.

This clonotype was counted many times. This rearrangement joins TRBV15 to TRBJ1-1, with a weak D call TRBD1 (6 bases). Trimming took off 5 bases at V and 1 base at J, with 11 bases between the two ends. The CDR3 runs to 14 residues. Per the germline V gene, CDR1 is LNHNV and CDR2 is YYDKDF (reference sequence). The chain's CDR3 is CATSPRDKNTEAFF. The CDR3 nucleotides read TGTGCCACCAGCCCCCGGGACAAGAACACTGAAGCTTTCTTT.

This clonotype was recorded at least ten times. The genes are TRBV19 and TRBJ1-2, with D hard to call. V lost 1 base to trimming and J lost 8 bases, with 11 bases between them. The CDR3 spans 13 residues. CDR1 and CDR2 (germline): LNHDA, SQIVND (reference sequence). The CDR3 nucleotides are TGTGCCAGTAGTATAGGGGAAGTTGGCGGCTACACCTTC. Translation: CASSIGEVGGYTF.

The CDR3 coding sequence is TGCAGTGCTAGAGATCCGGGAGTCGGATACGAGCAGTACTTC. Translating gives CSARDPGVGYEQYF. The chain has TRBV20-1 and TRBJ2-7; weak D call: TRBD2 (6 bases). Germline V lookup: CDR1 DFQATT, CDR2 SNEGSKA (reference sequence). This CDR3 has 14 amino acids. V was shortened by 0 bases and J by 4 bases, with 13 bases between the two germline ends.

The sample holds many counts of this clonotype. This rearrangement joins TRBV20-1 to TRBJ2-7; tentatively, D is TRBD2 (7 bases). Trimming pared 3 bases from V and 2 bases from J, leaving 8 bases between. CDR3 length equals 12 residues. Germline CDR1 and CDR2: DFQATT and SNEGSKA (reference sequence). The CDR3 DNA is TGCAGTGCTAGCGGGGGGCCCTACGAGCAGTACTTC. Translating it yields CSASGGPYEQYF.

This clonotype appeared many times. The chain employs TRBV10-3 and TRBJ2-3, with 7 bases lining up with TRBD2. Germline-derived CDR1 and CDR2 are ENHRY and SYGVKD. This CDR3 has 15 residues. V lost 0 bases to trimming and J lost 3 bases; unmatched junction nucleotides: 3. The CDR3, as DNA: TGTGCCATCAGTGAGTCGGCGGGAGCAACAGATACGCAGTATTTT. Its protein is CAISESAGATDTQYF.

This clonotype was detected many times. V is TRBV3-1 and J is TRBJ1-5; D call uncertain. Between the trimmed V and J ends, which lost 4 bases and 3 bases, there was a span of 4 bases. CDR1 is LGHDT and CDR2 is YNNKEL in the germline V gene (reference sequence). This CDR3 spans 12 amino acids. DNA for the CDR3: TGTGCCAGCAGCCGAACCAATCAGCCCCAGCATTTT. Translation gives CASSRTNQPQHF. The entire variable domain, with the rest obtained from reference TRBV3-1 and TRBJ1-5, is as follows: DTAVSQTPKYLVTQMGNDKSIKCEQNLGHDTMYWYKQDSKKFLKIMFSYNNKELIINETVPNRFSPKSPDKAHLNLHINSLELGDSAVYFCASSRTNQPQHFGDGTRLSIL.

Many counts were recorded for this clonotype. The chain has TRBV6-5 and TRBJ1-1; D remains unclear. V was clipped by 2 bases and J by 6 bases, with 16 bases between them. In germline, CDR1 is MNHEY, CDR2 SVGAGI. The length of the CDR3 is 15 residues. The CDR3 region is CASSYDPEGRAEAFF. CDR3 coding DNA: TGTGCCAGCAGTTACGACCCAGAAGGGCGGGCTGAAGCTTTCTTT.

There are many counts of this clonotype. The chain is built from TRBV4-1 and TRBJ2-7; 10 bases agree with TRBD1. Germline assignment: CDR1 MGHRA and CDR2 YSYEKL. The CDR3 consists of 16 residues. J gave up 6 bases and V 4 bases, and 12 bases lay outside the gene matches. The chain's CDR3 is CASSPGPTGGSVEQYF. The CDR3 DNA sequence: TGCGCCAGCAGCCCAGGTCCGACAGGGGGCTCCGTCGAGCAGTACTTC.

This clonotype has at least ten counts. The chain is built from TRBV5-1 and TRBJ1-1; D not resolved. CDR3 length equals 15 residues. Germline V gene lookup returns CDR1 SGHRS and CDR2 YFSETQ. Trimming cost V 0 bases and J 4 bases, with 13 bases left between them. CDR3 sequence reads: CASSLAGGLGTEAFF. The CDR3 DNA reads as TGCGCCAGCAGCTTGGCCGGAGGGCTTGGCACTGAAGCTTTCTTT.

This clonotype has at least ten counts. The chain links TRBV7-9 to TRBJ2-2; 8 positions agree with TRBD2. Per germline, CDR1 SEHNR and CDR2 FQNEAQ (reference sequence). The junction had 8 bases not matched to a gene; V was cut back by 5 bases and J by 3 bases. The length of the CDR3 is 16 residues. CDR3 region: CASSRSGGADTGELFF. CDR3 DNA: TGTGCCAGCAGCCGCTCCGGGGGGGCTGACACCGGGGAGCTGTTTTTT.

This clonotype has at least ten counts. DNA of the CDR3: TGTGCCAGCAGTTTCCCGGAGACCCAGTACTTC. This sequence encodes CASSFPETQYF. V and J are TRBV27 and TRBJ2-5, with no clear D. The germline CDR1 and CDR2 sequences are MNHEY and SMNVEV (reference sequence). Trimming removed 3 bases at V and 5 bases at J, with 4 bases between. The CDR3 runs to 11 residues.

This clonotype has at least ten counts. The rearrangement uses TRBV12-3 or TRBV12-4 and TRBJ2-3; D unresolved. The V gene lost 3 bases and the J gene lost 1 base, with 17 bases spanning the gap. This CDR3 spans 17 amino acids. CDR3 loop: CASSFRVRVVRTDTQYF. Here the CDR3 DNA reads TGTGCCAGCAGTTTTAGGGTCCGGGTGGTTCGCACAGATACGCAGTATTTT.

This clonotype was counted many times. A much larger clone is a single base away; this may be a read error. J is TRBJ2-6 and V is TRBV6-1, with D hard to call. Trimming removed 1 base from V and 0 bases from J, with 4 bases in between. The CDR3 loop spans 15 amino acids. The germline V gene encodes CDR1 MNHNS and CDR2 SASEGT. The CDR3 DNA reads TGTGCCAGCAGTGAAGGGAGCTCTGGGGCCAACGTCCTGACTTTC. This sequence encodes CASSEGSSGANVLTF.